This T cell receptor beta chain was observed in a study of blood T cell repertoires in COVID-19. The authors' processing: Scientists estimated how many nucleated cells there were by amplifying reference gene primers. Sequencing used immunoSEQ multiplex PCR; TCRdb keeps in-frame clones, though not all of them. That table gives V, J and clone size, and the DNA gave D and trimming. The sample consists of some 58,000 clones, 75% to 85% of them appearing once. Looked up from germline, CDR1 is LGHDT and CDR2 is YNNKEL (reference sequence). CDR3 size: 13 residues. The V and J ends lost 8 bases and 3 bases respectively, with 14 bases between them.

The source is a man aged 50 to 60 with COVID-19, enrolled during active disease. This chain uses TRBV3-1 (or the pseudogene TRBV3-2) with TRBJ2-7, with D hard to call. Sequenced: peripheral blood. The CDR3 DNA reads TGTGCCAGCCAGAGGAGCGCGAACTACGAGCAGTACTTC. As protein: CASQRSANYEQYF.